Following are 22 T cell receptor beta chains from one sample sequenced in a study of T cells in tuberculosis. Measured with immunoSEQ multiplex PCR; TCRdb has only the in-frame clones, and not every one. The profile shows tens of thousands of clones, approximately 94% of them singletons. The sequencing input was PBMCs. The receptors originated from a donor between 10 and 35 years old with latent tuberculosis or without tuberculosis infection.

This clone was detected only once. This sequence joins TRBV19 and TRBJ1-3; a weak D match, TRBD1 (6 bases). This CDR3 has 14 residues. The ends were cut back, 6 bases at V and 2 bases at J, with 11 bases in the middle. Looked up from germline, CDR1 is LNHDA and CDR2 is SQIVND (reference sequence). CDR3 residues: CASSFTGTGNTIYF. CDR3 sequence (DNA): TGTGCCAGTAGCTTTACAGGGACTGGAAACACCATATATTTT.

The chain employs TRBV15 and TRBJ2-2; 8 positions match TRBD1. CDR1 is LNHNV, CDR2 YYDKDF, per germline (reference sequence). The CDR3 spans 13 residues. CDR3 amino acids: CALGTGNTGELFF. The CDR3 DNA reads TGTGCGTTAGGGACAGGGAACACCGGGGAGCTGTTTTTT.

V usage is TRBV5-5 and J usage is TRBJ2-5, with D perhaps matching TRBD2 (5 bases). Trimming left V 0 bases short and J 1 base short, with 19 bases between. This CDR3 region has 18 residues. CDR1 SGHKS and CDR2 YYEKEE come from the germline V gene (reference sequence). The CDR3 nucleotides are TGTGCCAGCAGCTTGGGGGCCGGGGAACATAGAGTCCAAGAGACCCAGTACTTC. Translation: CASSLGAGEHRVQETQYF.

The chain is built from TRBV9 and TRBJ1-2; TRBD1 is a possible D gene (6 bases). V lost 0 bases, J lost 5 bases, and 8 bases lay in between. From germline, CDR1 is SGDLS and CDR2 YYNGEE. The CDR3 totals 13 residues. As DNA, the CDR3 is TGTGCCAGCAGCGTAGGGACAGCGTATGGCTACACCTTC. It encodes CASSVGTAYGYTF.

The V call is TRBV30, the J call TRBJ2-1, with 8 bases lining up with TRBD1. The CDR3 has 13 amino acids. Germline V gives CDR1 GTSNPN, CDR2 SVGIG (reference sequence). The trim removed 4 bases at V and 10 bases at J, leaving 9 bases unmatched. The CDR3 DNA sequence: TGTGCCTGGACAGGGGGCGCTTCTTTCGAGCAGTTCTTC. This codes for CAWTGGASFEQFF.

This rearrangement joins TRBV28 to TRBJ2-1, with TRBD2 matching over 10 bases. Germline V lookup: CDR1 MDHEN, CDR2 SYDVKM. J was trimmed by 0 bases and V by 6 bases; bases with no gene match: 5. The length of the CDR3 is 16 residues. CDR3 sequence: CASRETSGYSYNEQFF. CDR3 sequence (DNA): TGTGCCAGCAGGGAGACTAGCGGGTACTCCTACAATGAGCAGTTCTTC.

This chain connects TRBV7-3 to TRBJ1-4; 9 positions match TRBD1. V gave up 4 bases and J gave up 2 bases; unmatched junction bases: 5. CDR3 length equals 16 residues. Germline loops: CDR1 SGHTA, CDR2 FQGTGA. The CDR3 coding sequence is TGTGCCAGCAGCTCCCACAGGGGGCGCACTAATGAAAAACTGTTTTTT. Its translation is CASSSHRGRTNEKLFF.

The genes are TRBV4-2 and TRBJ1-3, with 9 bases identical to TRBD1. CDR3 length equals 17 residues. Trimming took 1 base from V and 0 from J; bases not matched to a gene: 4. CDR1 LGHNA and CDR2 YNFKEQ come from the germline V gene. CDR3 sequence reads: CASSQGWDRDSGNTIYF. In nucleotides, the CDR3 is TGTGCCAGCAGCCAAGGCTGGGACAGGGACTCTGGAAACACCATATATTTT.

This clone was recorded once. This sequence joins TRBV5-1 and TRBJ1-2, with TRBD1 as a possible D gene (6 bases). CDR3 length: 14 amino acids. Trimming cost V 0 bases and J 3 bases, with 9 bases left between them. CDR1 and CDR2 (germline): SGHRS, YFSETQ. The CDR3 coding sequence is TGCGCCAGCAGCTTGGGGGACACCTACTATGGCTACACCTTC. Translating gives CASSLGDTYYGYTF.

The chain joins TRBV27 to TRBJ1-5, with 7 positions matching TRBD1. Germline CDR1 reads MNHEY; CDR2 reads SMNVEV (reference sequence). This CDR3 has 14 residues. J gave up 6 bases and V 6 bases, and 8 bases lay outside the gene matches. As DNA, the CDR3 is TGTGCCAGCAGAACCTCAGGGGGTCCTCAGCCCCAGCATTTT. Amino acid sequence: CASRTSGGPQPQHF.

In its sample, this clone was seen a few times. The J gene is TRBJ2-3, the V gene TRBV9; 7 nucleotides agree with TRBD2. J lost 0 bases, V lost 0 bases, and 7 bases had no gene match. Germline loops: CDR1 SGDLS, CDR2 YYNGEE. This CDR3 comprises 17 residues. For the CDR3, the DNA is TGTGCCAGCAGCGTAGTAGCGGGCGTGGAGAGCACAGATACGCAGTATTTT. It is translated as CASSVVAGVESTDTQYF.

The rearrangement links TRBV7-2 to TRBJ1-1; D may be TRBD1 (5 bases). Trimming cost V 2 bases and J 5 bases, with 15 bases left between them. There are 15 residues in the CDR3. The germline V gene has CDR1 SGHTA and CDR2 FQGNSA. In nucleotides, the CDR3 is TGTGCCAGCAGCTTAACCCGGGGGGGAAAGACTGAAGCTTTCTTT. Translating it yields CASSLTRGGKTEAFF.

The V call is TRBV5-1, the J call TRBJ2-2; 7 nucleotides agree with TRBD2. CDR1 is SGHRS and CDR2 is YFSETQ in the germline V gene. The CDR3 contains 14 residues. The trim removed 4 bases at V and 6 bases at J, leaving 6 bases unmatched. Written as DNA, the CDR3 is TGCGCCAGCAGCACCCGACTAGCTCCCGGGGAGCTGTTTTTT. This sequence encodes CASSTRLAPGELFF. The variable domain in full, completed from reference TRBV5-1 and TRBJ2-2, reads KAGVTQTPRYLIKTRGQQVTLSCSPISGHRSVSWYQQTPGQGLQFLFEYFSETQRNKGNFPGRFSGRQFSNSRSEMNVSTLELGDSALYLCASSTRLAPGELFFGEGSRLTVL.

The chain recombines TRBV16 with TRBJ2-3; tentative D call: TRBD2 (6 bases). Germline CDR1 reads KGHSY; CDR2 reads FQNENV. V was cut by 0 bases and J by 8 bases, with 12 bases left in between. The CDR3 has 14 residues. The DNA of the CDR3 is TGTGCCAGCAGCCAATCGCCCTGGAGGGGTACGCAGTATTTT. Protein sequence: CASSQSPWRGTQYF.

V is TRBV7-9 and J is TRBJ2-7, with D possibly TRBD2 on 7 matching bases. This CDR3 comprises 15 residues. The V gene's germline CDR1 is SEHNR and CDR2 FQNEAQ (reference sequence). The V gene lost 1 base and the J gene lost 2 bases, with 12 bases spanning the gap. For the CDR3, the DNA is TGTGCCAGCAGCTTAGTCCGGGGGGCGGCCTACGAGCAGTACTTC. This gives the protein CASSLVRGAAYEQYF.

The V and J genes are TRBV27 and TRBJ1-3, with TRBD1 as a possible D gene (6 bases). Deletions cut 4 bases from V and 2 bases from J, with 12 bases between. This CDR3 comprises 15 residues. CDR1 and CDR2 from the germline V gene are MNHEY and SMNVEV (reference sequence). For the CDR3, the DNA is TGTGCCAGCAGTTCTACAGGGAGTCCTGGAAACACCATATATTTT. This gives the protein CASSSTGSPGNTIYF.

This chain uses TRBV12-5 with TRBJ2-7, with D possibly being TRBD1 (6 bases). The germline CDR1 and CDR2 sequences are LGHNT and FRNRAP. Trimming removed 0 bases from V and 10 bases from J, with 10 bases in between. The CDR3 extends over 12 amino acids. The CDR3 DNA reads TGTGCTAGTGGTTTGGTATCACAGGGACAGTACTTC. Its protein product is CASGLVSQGQYF.

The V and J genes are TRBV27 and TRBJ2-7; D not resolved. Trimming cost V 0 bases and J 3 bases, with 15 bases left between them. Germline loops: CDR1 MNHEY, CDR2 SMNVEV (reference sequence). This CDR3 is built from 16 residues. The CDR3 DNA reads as TGTGCCAGCAGTTTATCATACAGACAATTCCTCTACGAGCAGTACTTC. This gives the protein CASSLSYRQFLYEQYF.

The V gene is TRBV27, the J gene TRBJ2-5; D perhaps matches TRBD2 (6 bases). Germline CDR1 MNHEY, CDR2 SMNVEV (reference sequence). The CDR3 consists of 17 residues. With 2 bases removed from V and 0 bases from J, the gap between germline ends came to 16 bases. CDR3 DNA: TGTGCCAGCAGTTTACATCCGCGGGGAAGGTACCAAGAGACCCAGTACTTC. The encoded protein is CASSLHPRGRYQETQYF.

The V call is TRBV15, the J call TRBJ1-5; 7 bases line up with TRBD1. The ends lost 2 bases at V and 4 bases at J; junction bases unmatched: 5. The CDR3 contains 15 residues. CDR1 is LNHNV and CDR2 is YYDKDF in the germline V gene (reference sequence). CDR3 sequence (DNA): TGTGCCACCAGCAGAAAGGGACAGTCTAATCAGCCCCAGCATTTT. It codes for CATSRKGQSNQPQHF. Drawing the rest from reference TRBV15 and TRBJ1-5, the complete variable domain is DAMVIQNPRYQVTQFGKPVTLSCSQTLNHNVMYWYQQKSSQAPKLLFHYYDKDFNNEADTPDNFQSRRPNTSFCFLDIRSPGLGDTAMYLCATSRKGQSNQPQHFGDGTRLSIL.

In nucleotides, the CDR3 is TGTGCCAGCAGCCTGCTAGCGGGAGGGCCCTACGAGCAGTACTTC. This translates into CASSLLAGGPYEQYF. The chain has TRBV6-5 and TRBJ2-7; 12 bases map to TRBD2. The CDR3 totals 15 residues. Per germline, CDR1 MNHEY and CDR2 SVGAGI. V dropped 6 bases and J dropped 2; count of bases not matched to a gene: 5.

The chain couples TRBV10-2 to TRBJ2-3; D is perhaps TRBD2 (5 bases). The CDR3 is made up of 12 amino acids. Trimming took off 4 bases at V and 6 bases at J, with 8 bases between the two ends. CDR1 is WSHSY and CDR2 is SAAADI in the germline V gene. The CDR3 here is CASSAQRDTQYF. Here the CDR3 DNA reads TGCGCCAGCAGTGCCCAGCGGGATACGCAGTATTTT.